One and the same sample provided the 21 T cell receptor beta chains below, sequenced in a study. A single record per CDR3 protein comes from TCRdb applying MiXCR to the 5' RACE reads. The data show just over 60,000 distinct CDR3 sequences, under 35% seen once. The source material was tumor-infiltrating naive CD4+ T cells sorted from the breast tumor. Noted subset: naive CD4+ T cells, CD4+CD45RA+CD25-. The origin of the receptors is a female donor with breast cancer.

The rearrangement links TRBV3-1 to TRBJ1-4, with D perhaps TRBD1 (5 bases). Germline CDR1 is LGHDT and CDR2 is YNNKEL (reference sequence). The CDR3 extends over 15 amino acids. Trimming removed 1 base from V and 0 bases from J, with 6 bases in between. CDR3 nucleotide sequence: TGTGCCAGCAGCCAAGGGGGGGCAACTAATGAAAAACTGTTTTTT. Translating gives CASSQGGATNEKLFF.

This clonotype occurred a few times. The V call is TRBV7-9, the J call TRBJ2-1; 9 bases map to TRBD1. Germline V gives CDR1 SEHNR, CDR2 FQNEAQ (reference sequence). There are 15 residues in the CDR3. Losses at the gene ends were 4 bases for V and 3 bases for J; bases not matched to a gene: 4. The CDR3 protein is CASSSTGGSYNEQFF. Written as DNA, the CDR3 is TGTGCCAGCAGCTCGACAGGGGGTAGCTACAATGAGCAGTTCTTC.

This clonotype occurred many times. The chain uses TRBV5-6 and TRBJ1-1; D not certain. The CDR3 has 13 amino acids. CDR1 and CDR2 from the germline V gene are SGHDT and YYEEEE. V lost 0 bases to trimming and J lost 1 base, with 4 bases between them. The DNA of the CDR3 is TGTGCCAGCAGCTTGGACACGAACACTGAAGCTTTCTTT. Translated: CASSLDTNTEAFF.

In its sample, this clonotype was seen a few times. The chain combines TRBV6-2 or TRBV6-3 with TRBJ1-1, with TRBD1 identical over 10 bases. Germline-derived CDR1 and CDR2 are MNHEY and SVGEGT. V shed 8 bases and J 3 bases; nucleotides not matched to a gene: 9. The CDR3 is 15 residues long. The chain's CDR3 is CASADRGPFYTEAFF. The CDR3 DNA reads as TGTGCCAGCGCCGACAGGGGGCCATTCTACACTGAAGCTTTCTTT.

V and J are TRBV6-2 or TRBV6-3 and TRBJ2-7; D may be TRBD2 (5 bases). Germline V gives CDR1 MNHEY, CDR2 SVGEGT. The CDR3 sequence is 15 residues long. The V gene lost 2 bases and the J gene lost 3 bases, with 14 bases spanning the gap. CDR3 DNA: TGTGCCAGCAGTTACCCCGTGGTAGCGCACTACGAGCAGTACTTC. It translates to CASSYPVVAHYEQYF.

The V gene is TRBV29-1, the J gene TRBJ1-6, with a possible D match to TRBD1 (6 bases). V was shortened by 4 bases and J by 7 bases, with 11 bases between the two germline ends. The length of the CDR3 is 13 residues. Germline CDR1 reads SQVTM; CDR2 reads ANQGSEA. In DNA form, the CDR3 reads TGCAGCGTTGGAGACGGGACAAATTCACCCCTCCACTTT. It is translated as CSVGDGTNSPLHF. The whole variable domain, filled in from reference TRBV29-1 and TRBJ1-6, reads SAVISQKPSRDICQRGTSLTIQCQVDSQVTMMFWYRQQPGQSLTLIATANQGSEATYESGFVIDKFPISRPNLTFSTLTVSNMSPEDSSIYLCSVGDGTNSPLHFGNGTRLTVT.

In DNA form, the CDR3 reads TGTGCCAGCAGCCAAGATAGGGCTAGCGGGATGTATAATCAGTACTTC. Translating gives CASSQDRASGMYNQYF. The chain has TRBV4-2 and TRBJ2-7; 9 positions agree with TRBD2. The J segment lost 10 bases and the V segment lost 0 bases, leaving 13 bases of the junction unmatched. Germline CDR1 LGHNA, CDR2 YNFKEQ. The CDR3 covers 16 residues.

This clonotype came up a few times. The chain carries TRBV7-8 and TRBJ1-2; no clear D. The CDR3 is made up of 16 amino acids. The germline V gene encodes CDR1 SGHVS and CDR2 FQNEAQ. V shed 4 bases and J shed 0 bases, with 15 bases lying between them. CDR3 residues: CASSSSEQTTNYGYTF. CDR3 DNA sequence: TGTGCCAGCAGCTCCAGCGAACAGACAACTAACTATGGCTACACCTTC.

This clonotype was detected ten times or more. The rearrangement links TRBV5-1 to TRBJ1-2; 9 bases agree with TRBD1. V shed 3 bases, J shed 6 bases, and the junction held 6 bases outside the gene matches. Germline CDR1 reads SGHRS; CDR2 reads YFSETQ. The CDR3 has 14 residues. The DNA of the CDR3 is TGCGCCAGCAGCTGGGGGGACAGGGACGATGGCTACACCTTC. This encodes CASSWGDRDDGYTF.

This clonotype was found many times. This chain links TRBV6-6 with TRBJ1-1; D is undetermined. Per germline, CDR1 MNHNY and CDR2 SVGAGI (reference sequence). The CDR3 is 11 amino acids. V was shortened by 3 bases and J by 8 bases, with 7 bases between the two germline ends. This CDR3 is CASSYYVEAFF. CDR3 sequence (DNA): TGTGCCAGCAGTTATTACGTAGAAGCTTTCTTT.

Only a few counts were recorded for this clonotype. The rearrangement uses TRBV5-1 and TRBJ2-7; D unclear. The CDR3 totals 12 residues. CDR1 is SGHRS and CDR2 is YFSETQ in the germline V gene. The V and J ends lost 2 bases and 3 bases respectively, with 6 bases between them. The CDR3 is CASSFGNYEQYF. The CDR3 nucleotides read TGCGCCAGCAGCTTCGGCAACTACGAGCAGTACTTC.

This clonotype appeared many times. This chain joins TRBV20-1 and TRBJ2-7; 10 nucleotides align to TRBD2. CDR1 and CDR2 (germline): DFQATT, SNEGSKA (reference sequence). The CDR3 extends over 13 amino acids. V lost 3 bases, J lost 5 bases, and 4 bases stayed unmatched. CDR3 coding DNA: TGCAGTGCTAGTTTAGCGGGAGGCCACGAGCAGTACTTC. Its translation: CSASLAGGHEQYF.

This clonotype was observed a handful of times. The genes are TRBV6-6 and TRBJ2-3, with 9 positions matching TRBD2. V gave up 2 bases and J gave up 5 bases; unmatched junction bases: 8. The CDR3 is 16 amino acids. Germline V gene lookup returns CDR1 MNHNY and CDR2 SVGAGI (reference sequence). CDR3 nucleotides: TGTGCCAGCAGTTACCATCTAGCGGGATCTGGAGATACGCAGTATTTT. Encoded protein: CASSYHLAGSGDTQYF.

This clonotype was counted once. Lacking the conserved final phenylalanine or tryptophan, this CDR3 likely reflects a read error. The rearrangement joins TRBV29-1 to TRBJ2-2, with 8 bases that match TRBD2. The CDR3 extends over 15 amino acids. Per germline, CDR1 SQVTM and CDR2 ANQGSEA. V was pared by 4 bases and J by 1 base, with 5 bases of the junction left unmatched. The CDR3 nucleotides are TGCAGCGTTGCTCCCCTAGCGGGGAACACCGGGGAGCTGTTTTGT. Protein sequence: CSVAPLAGNTGELFC.

The chain combines TRBV2 with TRBJ2-5, with D tentatively TRBD1 or TRBD2 (5 bases each). Germline V CDR1 and CDR2: SNHLY, FYNNEI. The CDR3 spans 14 residues. V was trimmed by 7 bases and J by 5 bases, leaving 17 bases between them. CDR3 loop: CASKDTGPPETQYF. The CDR3, as DNA: TGTGCCAGCAAGGATACGGGACCCCCGGAGACCCAGTACTTC.

This clonotype was found many times. The gene calls are TRBV7-3 and TRBJ2-7, with a weak D call TRBD2 (5 bases). V was shortened by 2 bases and J by 1 base, with 12 bases between the two germline ends. The length of the CDR3 is 15 residues. Looked up from germline, CDR1 is SGHTA and CDR2 is FQGTGA. The CDR3 spells CASSLLIPGSYEQYF. CDR3 bases: TGTGCCAGCAGCTTATTGATACCGGGATCCTACGAGCAGTACTTC.

The V call is TRBV12-3 or TRBV12-4, the J call TRBJ2-7, with D possibly matching TRBD1 (5 bases). This CDR3 is built from 13 residues. The V end was cut by 6 bases, the J end by 10 bases, with 19 bases between. The CDR3 DNA follows: TGTGCCAGCAGCCCTGCAGGGTATAGTCACCAGTACTTC. Its translation: CASSPAGYSHQYF.

The table lists this clonotype with many counts. V is TRBV10-3 and J is TRBJ1-1, with 9 bases matching TRBD1. CDR3 size: 16 residues. CDR1 is ENHRY, CDR2 SYGVKD, per germline. The ends lost 6 bases at V and 5 bases at J; junction bases unmatched: 13. The DNA of the CDR3 is TGTGCCATCAGCCCCGGGACAGGGAAACGGGGTACTGAAGCTTTCTTT. Its translation: CAISPGTGKRGTEAFF.

This clonotype was counted ten times or more. The J gene is TRBJ2-1, the V gene TRBV10-3; 9 bases map to TRBD2. The germline CDR1 and CDR2 sequences are ENHRY and SYGVKD. The trim removed 6 bases at V and 1 base at J, leaving 4 bases unmatched. CDR3 length: 15 amino acids. The CDR3 region has the DNA TGTGCCATCAGAATAGCGGGGGCGTCCTACAATGAGCAGTTCTTC. Encoded protein: CAIRIAGASYNEQFF.

This chain's CDR3 is CASSLQITGELFF. The CDR3 DNA is TGTGCCAGCAGCCTACAGATCACCGGGGAGCTGTTTTTT. V gene TRBV7-9 combines with J gene TRBJ2-2; D gene uncertain. Trimming took 5 bases from V and 4 from J, leaving 8 bases between them. Germline V gene lookup returns CDR1 SEHNR and CDR2 FQNEAQ (reference sequence). The CDR3 sequence is 13 residues long. Complete variable domain (other parts from reference TRBV7-9 and TRBJ2-2): DTGVSQNPRHKITKRGQNVTFRCDPISEHNRLYWYRQTLGQGPEFLTYFQNEAQLEKSRLLSDRFSAERPKGSFSTLEIQRTEQGDSAMYLCASSLQITGELFFGEGSRLTVL.

This clonotype was picked up many times. CDR3 amino acids: CASSLYTSGSLNEQFF. The CDR3 bases are TGTGCCAGCAGTCTCTATACTAGCGGGAGTTTGAATGAGCAGTTCTTC. The J gene is TRBJ2-1, the V gene TRBV2; 11 bases are shared with TRBD2. Germline trimming cut 5 bases from V and 7 bases from J; bases unmatched to any gene: 10. Germline lookup yields CDR1 SNHLY and CDR2 FYNNEI. CDR3 length: 16 amino acids.